One sample yielded the 23 T cell receptor beta chains listed below, sequenced in a study of cytomegalovirus exposure and HLA in healthy donors. TCRdb keeps only in-frame clones here, not all; method: immunoSEQ multiplex PCR. In the table there are some 320,000 clones, roughly 90% of which are singletons. The sample comprised PBMCs. The receptors originated from a woman aged 25-40 years in good health and CMV-seropositive.

V gene TRBV5-6 combines with J gene TRBJ2-2; unclear D gene. Trimming took 5 bases from V and 1 from J, leaving 15 bases between them. CDR1 is SGHDT, CDR2 YYEEEE, per germline. This CDR3 comprises 16 residues. The CDR3 coding sequence is TGTGCCAGCAGATTTAAGGCTCGGAAGAACACCGGGGAGCTGTTTTTT. Encoded protein: CASRFKARKNTGELFF.

The chain recombines TRBV18 with TRBJ2-7, with 8 bases identical to TRBD2. V shed 3 bases, J shed 5 bases, and the junction held 6 bases outside the gene matches. The germline V gene has CDR1 KGHSH and CDR2 LQKENI. The CDR3 totals 14 residues. CDR3 coding DNA: TGTGCCAGCTCACCGAGCCTAGCGGGCGACGAGCAGTACTTC. Translated: CASSPSLAGDEQYF.

The gene calls are TRBV9 and TRBJ1-6; the D gene is possibly TRBD1 (5 bases). CDR3 length: 15 residues. Per germline, CDR1 SGDLS and CDR2 YYNGEE. V was shortened by 3 bases and J by 0 bases, with 7 bases between the two germline ends. CDR3 bases: TGTGCCAGCAGCGACGGACACTCCTATAATTCACCCCTCCACTTT. It specifies CASSDGHSYNSPLHF.

This rearrangement joins TRBV27 to TRBJ2-7, with 9 bases that match TRBD1. Germline trimming cut 6 bases from V and 4 bases from J; bases unmatched to any gene: 4. The CDR3 spans 13 residues. CDR1 and CDR2 (germline): MNHEY, SMNVEV (reference sequence). CDR3 coding DNA: TGTGCCAGCAGGTCCGGGACAGGGTACGAGCAGTACTTC. It specifies CASRSGTGYEQYF.

V usage is TRBV4-3 and J usage is TRBJ1-2; possibly TRBD1 for D (5 bases). V was cut by 0 bases and J by 3 bases, with 14 bases left in between. The CDR3 spans 16 residues. Germline V gives CDR1 LGHNA, CDR2 YSLEER. The CDR3 reads CASSQDLRQSDYGYTF. The CDR3 region has the DNA TGCGCCAGCAGCCAAGATCTACGACAGTCGGACTATGGCTACACCTTC.

The J gene is TRBJ1-1, the V gene TRBV7-3; D gene ambiguous. V dropped 2 bases and J dropped 1 base, with 8 bases sitting between them. CDR3 length equals 14 residues. Per the germline V gene, CDR1 is SGHTA and CDR2 is FQGTGA. The CDR3 nucleotides are TGTGCCAGCAGCTTAGCGGTCGGGAACACTGAAGCTTTCTTT. Translated: CASSLAVGNTEAFF.

This chain uses TRBV7-8 with TRBJ2-2, with D possibly being TRBD2 (7 bases). The CDR3 length is 15 residues. V was cut by 3 bases and J by 4 bases, with 12 bases left in between. CDR1 and CDR2 (germline): SGHVS, FQNEAQ. The CDR3 spells CASSFRGGRTGELFF. The CDR3 DNA sequence: TGTGCCAGCAGCTTTCGCGGGGGCCGCACCGGGGAGCTGTTTTTT.

The chain is built from TRBV7-9 and TRBJ1-5; D unresolved. Trimming shortened V by 1 base and J by 2 bases, and 12 bases separated the two germline ends. Germline V CDR1 and CDR2: SEHNR, FQNEAQ (reference sequence). The CDR3 length is 16 residues. The CDR3 nucleotides read TGTGCCAGCAGCTTAGGGGTGGGCGGGCGCAATCAGCCCCAGCATTTT. Its translation: CASSLGVGGRNQPQHF.

The gene calls are TRBV2 and TRBJ2-3, with TRBD2 identical over 7 bases. J gave up 2 bases and V 8 bases, and 13 bases lay outside the gene matches. The length of the CDR3 is 16 residues. Germline CDR1 SNHLY, CDR2 FYNNEI. This chain's CDR3 is CASEDPGLSVTDTQYF. CDR3 bases: TGTGCCAGCGAAGACCCGGGACTAAGTGTCACAGATACGCAGTATTTT.

This chain links TRBV21-1 with TRBJ2-3; the table gives TRBD2 as D, unverified against the DNA. TRBV21-1 is annotated as a pseudogene. The CDR3 contains 20 residues. CDR3 sequence: CASSKIGWIVRGPSTDTQYF. DNA for the CDR3: TGTGCCAGCAGCAAGATTGGATGGATTGTGAGAGGCCCATCCACAGATACGCAGTATTTT.

This clone was detected once. The rearrangement uses TRBV5-6 and TRBJ1-1; D is possibly TRBD1 (5 bases). With 0 bases removed from V and 4 bases from J, the gap between germline ends came to 13 bases. The CDR3 is 15 residues long. The germline gives CDR1 SGHDT, CDR2 YYEEEE. CDR3 in DNA: TGTGCCAGCAGCTTGGGACCCGGGGGGATCACTGAAGCTTTCTTT. Translated, it gives CASSLGPGGITEAFF.

The chain couples TRBV7-9 to TRBJ2-7, with 8 bases that match TRBD2. J lost 5 bases, V lost 5 bases, and 14 bases had no gene match. CDR3 length: 16 amino acids. The germline gives CDR1 SEHNR, CDR2 FQNEAQ (reference sequence). DNA for the CDR3: TGTGCCAGCAGCCCGCCGGCGGGGGGTGTAGGGGACGAGCAGTACTTC. Protein sequence: CASSPPAGGVGDEQYF.

The rearrangement uses TRBV4-1 and TRBJ2-3, with D uncertain. V dropped 0 bases and J dropped 5 bases, with 3 bases sitting between them. The CDR3 has 12 amino acids. The germline CDR1 and CDR2 sequences are MGHRA and YSYEKL. CDR3 sequence: CASSQEGDTQYF. In DNA form, the CDR3 reads TGCGCCAGCAGCCAAGAGGGAGATACGCAGTATTTT.

The rearrangement links TRBV30 to TRBJ2-1, with 10 bases lining up with TRBD1. Germline assignment: CDR1 GTSNPN and CDR2 SVGIG (reference sequence). This CDR3 spans 13 amino acids. The trim removed 5 bases at V and 8 bases at J, leaving 6 bases unmatched. CDR3 DNA sequence: TGTGCCTGGGACCGGGACAGGGGACATGAGCAGTTCTTC. It translates to CAWDRDRGHEQFF.

The chain employs TRBV2 and TRBJ2-3; TRBD2 matches at 11 bases. The germline V gene has CDR1 SNHLY and CDR2 FYNNEI. This CDR3 has 16 residues. With V trimmed by 5 bases and J by 7 bases, 11 bases remained unmatched. CDR3 amino acids: CASSKQTSGNVNTQYF. CDR3 nucleotides: TGTGCCAGCAGTAAACAGACTAGCGGGAATGTGAATACGCAGTATTTT.

CDR3 loop: CASSAGTGHSYEQYF. The CDR3 DNA sequence: TGTGCCAGTAGCGCTGGGACAGGGCATTCCTACGAGCAGTACTTC. The J gene is TRBJ2-7, the V gene TRBV19, with 9 bases that match TRBD1. CDR3 length: 15 residues. Germline CDR1 is LNHDA and CDR2 is SQIVND (reference sequence). Trimming at V came to 6 bases and at J to 1 base, leaving 7 bases not matched to a gene.

The rearrangement joins TRBV29-1 to TRBJ1-2; a weak D match, TRBD1 (5 bases). Trimming left V 2 bases short and J 8 bases short, with 15 bases between. CDR3 size: 13 residues. CDR1 is SQVTM and CDR2 is ANQGSEA in the germline V gene. The CDR3 region has the DNA TGCAGCGTTGAATGGTCAGGGAGGCAAGGCTACACCTTC. It encodes CSVEWSGRQGYTF.

V gene TRBV9 combines with J gene TRBJ2-1, with unresolved D. The CDR3 is 14 amino acids. Trimming cost V 4 bases and J 4 bases, with 12 bases left between them. The germline CDR1 and CDR2 sequences are SGDLS and YYNGEE. CDR3 DNA sequence: TGTGCCAGCAGCCCAAGCCCCGATTACAATGAGCAGTTCTTC. As protein: CASSPSPDYNEQFF.

The V and J genes are TRBV4-2 and TRBJ2-5, with 8 positions matching TRBD2. V trimming: 0 bases; J trimming: 3 bases; junction bases outside the gene matches: 3. Per the germline V gene, CDR1 is LGHNA and CDR2 is YNFKEQ. The CDR3 is made up of 15 amino acids. CDR3 residues: CASSQEVGGEETQYF. CDR3 DNA sequence: TGTGCCAGCAGCCAAGAGGTCGGGGGGGAAGAGACCCAGTACTTC.

The table lists this clone with a few counts. J is TRBJ2-1 and V is TRBV2, with D unclear. V lost 7 bases and J 4 bases, leaving 11 bases between the germline ends. This CDR3 comprises 13 residues. Germline V gives CDR1 SNHLY, CDR2 FYNNEI. In nucleotides, the CDR3 is TGTGCCAGCACATCGTCAAGATACAATGAGCAGTTCTTC. This sequence encodes CASTSSRYNEQFF.

A single count supports this clone. The genes are TRBV7-6 and TRBJ2-1, with TRBD2 matching over 13 bases. The junction had 8 bases not matched to a gene; V was cut back by 4 bases and J by 8 bases. The CDR3 length is 16 residues. Per germline, CDR1 SGHVS and CDR2 FNYEAQ. The CDR3 region is CASSSRLAGGPYEQFF. The CDR3, as DNA: TGTGCCAGCAGCTCCCGACTAGCGGGGGGCCCCTATGAGCAGTTCTTC.

This clone was detected once. The chain employs TRBV7-2 and TRBJ2-2; TRBD1 matches 9 bases. Germline trimming cut 5 bases from V and 6 bases from J; bases unmatched to any gene: 7. The germline V gene encodes CDR1 SGHTA and CDR2 FQGNSA. The CDR3 covers 15 residues. CDR3 sequence: CASSPLTGGSGELFF. The CDR3 DNA reads as TGTGCCAGCAGCCCCTTGACAGGGGGTTCCGGGGAGCTGTTTTTT.

The V call is TRBV10-3, the J call TRBJ1-5, with D unresolved. Germline V gene sequence: CDR1 ENHRY, CDR2 SYGVKD. V gave up 3 bases and J gave up 7 bases, with 13 bases separating them. This CDR3 comprises 14 residues. CDR3 sequence: CAISDHEGRQPQHF. CDR3 in DNA: TGTGCCATCAGTGATCACGAGGGTAGGCAGCCCCAGCATTTT.